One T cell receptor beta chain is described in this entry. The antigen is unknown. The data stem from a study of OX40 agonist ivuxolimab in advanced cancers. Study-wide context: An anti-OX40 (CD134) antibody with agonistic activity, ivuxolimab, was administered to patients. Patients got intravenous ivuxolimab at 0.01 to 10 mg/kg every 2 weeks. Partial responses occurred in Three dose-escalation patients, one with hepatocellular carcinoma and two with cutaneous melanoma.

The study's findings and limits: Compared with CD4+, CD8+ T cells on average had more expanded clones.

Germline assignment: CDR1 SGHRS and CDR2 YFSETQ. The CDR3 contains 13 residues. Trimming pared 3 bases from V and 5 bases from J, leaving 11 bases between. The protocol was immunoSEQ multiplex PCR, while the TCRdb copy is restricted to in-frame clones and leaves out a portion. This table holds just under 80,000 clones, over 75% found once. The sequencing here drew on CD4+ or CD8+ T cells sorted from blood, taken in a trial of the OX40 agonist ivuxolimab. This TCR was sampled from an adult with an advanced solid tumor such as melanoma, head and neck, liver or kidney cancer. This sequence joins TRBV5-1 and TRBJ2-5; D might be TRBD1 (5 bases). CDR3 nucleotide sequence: TGCGCCAGCAGCTCTGACAGTCGGGAGACCCAGTACTTC. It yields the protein CASSSDSRETQYF.